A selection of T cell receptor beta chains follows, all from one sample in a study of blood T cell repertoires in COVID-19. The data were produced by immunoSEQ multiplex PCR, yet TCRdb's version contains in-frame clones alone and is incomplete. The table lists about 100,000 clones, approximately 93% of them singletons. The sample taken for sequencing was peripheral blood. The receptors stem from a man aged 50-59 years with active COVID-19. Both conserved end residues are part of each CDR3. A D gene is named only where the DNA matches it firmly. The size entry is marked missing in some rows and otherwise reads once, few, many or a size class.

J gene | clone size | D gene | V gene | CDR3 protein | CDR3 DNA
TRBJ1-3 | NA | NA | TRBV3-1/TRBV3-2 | CASSQDNSGNTIYF | TGTGCCAGCAGCCAAGATAACTCTGGAAACACCATATATTTT
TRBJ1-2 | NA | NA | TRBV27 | CASSTGFEGGYTF | TGTGCCAGCAGCACAGGGTTTGAGGGTGGCTACACCTTC
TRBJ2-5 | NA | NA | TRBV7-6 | CASSPGASGERRTQYF | TGTGCCAGCAGCCCAGGGGCAAGCGGAGAGAGACGGACCCAGTACTTC
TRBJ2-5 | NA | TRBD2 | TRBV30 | CASGLASAKTQYF | TGTGCCTCAGGACTAGCGTCCGCGAAGACCCAGTACTTC
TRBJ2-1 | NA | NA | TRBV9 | CASSVTSTPYNEQFF | TGTGCCAGCAGCGTAACTAGCACCCCATACAATGAGCAGTTCTTC
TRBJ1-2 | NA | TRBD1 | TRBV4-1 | CASSQAGTVYGYTF | TGCGCCAGCAGCCAAGCAGGGACAGTTTATGGCTACACCTTC
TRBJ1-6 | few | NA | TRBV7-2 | CASSLGREGYSSPLHF | TGTGCCAGCAGCTTAGGGAGGGAGGGTTACAGTTCACCCCTCCACTTT
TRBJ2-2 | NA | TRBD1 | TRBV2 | CASSEHPGQGRTGELFF | TGTGCCAGCAGCGAGCACCCGGGACAGGGAAGAACCGGGGAGCTGTTTTTT
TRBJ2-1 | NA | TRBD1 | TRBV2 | CASGSHRGRDNEQFF | TGTGCCAGCGGATCTCACAGGGGGCGAGACAATGAGCAGTTCTTC
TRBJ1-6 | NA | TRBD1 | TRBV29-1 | CSVRGQLNSPLHF | TGCAGCGTGAGGGGACAGCTTAATTCACCCCTCCACTTT
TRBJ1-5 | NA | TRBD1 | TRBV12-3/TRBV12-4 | CASRGQSNQPQHF | TGTGCCAGCAGGGGACAGTCCAATCAGCCCCAGCATTTT
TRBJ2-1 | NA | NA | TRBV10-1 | CASSESQEQFF | TGCGCCAGCAGTGAGTCCCAGGAGCAGTTCTTC
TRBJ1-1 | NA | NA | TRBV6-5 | CASSYSIREWGTEAFF | TGTGCCAGCAGTTACTCTATCCGGGAATGGGGCACTGAAGCTTTCTTT
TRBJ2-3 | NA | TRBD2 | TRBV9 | CASSASGGYTDTQYF | TGTGCCAGCAGCGCTAGCGGGGGGTACACAGATACGCAGTATTTT
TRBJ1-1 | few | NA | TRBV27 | CATRGGMRGRAEAFF | TGTGCCACTCGGGGGGGGATGCGGGGAAGGGCTGAAGCTTTCTTT
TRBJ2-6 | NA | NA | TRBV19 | CASSMGLSGANVLTF | TGTGCCAGTAGTATGGGCCTCTCTGGGGCCAACGTCCTGACTTTC
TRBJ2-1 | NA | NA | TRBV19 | CASSDRGSYNEQFF | TGTGCCAGTTCTGATCGGGGCTCCTACAATGAGCAGTTCTTC
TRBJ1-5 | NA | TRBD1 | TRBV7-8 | CASSISTGGPNQPQHF | TGTGCCAGCAGCATATCAACAGGGGGCCCAAATCAGCCCCAGCATTTT
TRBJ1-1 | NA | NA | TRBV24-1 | CATSDLGLLLGPNGQMNTEAFF | TGTGCCACCAGTGATTTGGGCCTGTTATTAGGCCCCAATGGACAGATGAACACTGAAGCTTTCTTT
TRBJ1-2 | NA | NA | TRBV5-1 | CASSPGTNYGYTF | TGCGCCAGCAGCCCCGGGACTAACTATGGCTACACCTTC
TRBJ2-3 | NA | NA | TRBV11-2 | CASAGEGGLSQRTQYF | TGTGCCAGCGCAGGGGAGGGGGGCCTATCTCAGCGGACGCAGTATTTT
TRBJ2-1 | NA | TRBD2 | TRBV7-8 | CASHTGGGAYNEQFF | TGTGCCAGCCACACCGGGGGGGGCGCATACAATGAGCAGTTCTTC
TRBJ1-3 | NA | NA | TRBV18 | CASSPNDSRNTIYF | TGTGCCAGCTCACCCAACGACAGTAGAAACACCATATATTTT
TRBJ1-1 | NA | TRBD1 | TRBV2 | CASGWDSYMNTEAFF | TGTGCCAGCGGATGGGACAGTTACATGAACACTGAAGCTTTCTTT
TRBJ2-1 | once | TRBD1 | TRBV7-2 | CASSLAPQGVMYEQFF | TGTGCCAGCAGCTTAGCCCCTCAGGGGGTTATGTATGAGCAGTTCTTC
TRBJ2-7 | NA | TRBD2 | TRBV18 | CASSPETSGYYEQYF | TGTGCCAGCTCACCAGAGACTAGCGGATACTACGAGCAGTACTTC
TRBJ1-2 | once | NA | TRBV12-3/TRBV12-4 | CASSLGQLGGYTF | TGTGCCAGCAGTTTAGGACAGCTTGGGGGCTACACCTTC
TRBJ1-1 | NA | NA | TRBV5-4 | CASSSPRGANTEAFF | TGTGCCAGCAGCTCCCCAAGGGGTGCGAACACTGAAGCTTTCTTT
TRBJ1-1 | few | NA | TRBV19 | CASSPNPSDSIEAFF | TGTGCCAGTAGTCCTAACCCATCTGACTCAATAGAAGCTTTCTTT
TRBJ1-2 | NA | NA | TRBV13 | CASSSIKGGHYGYTF | TGTGCCAGCAGCTCTATCAAGGGAGGACACTATGGCTACACCTTC
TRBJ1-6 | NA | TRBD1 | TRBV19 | CASRTGGENSPLHF | TGTGCCAGTAGGACAGGGGGCGAAAATTCACCCCTCCACTTT
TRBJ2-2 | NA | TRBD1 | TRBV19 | CASSWDSTYSGELFF | TGTGCCAGTAGTTGGGACAGTACCTACTCCGGGGAGCTGTTTTTT
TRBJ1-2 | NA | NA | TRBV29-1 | CSVPVGTPYGYTF | TGCAGCGTCCCGGTCGGGACACCTTATGGCTACACCTTC
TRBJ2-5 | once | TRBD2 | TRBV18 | CASSPGLAGVRSETQYF | TGTGCCAGCTCACCCGGACTAGCGGGAGTTAGGTCGGAGACCCAGTACTTC
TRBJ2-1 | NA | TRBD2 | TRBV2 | CASRAGYSQFF | TGTGCCAGCAGAGCGGGATATTCGCAGTTCTTC
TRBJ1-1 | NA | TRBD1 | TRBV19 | CASTWGTGSTEAFF | TGTGCCAGTACCTGGGGGACAGGGAGCACTGAAGCTTTCTTT
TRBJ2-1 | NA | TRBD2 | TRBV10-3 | CAISEPSGSGRARYNEQFF | TGTGCCATCAGTGAGCCTTCGGGTAGCGGGAGGGCCCGCTACAATGAGCAGTTCTTC
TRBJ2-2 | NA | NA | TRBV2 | CASSGGDGGELFF | TGTGCCAGCAGCGGGGGAGACGGCGGGGAGCTGTTTTTT
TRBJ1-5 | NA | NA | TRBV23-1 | CASSQSLYGVGNQPQHF | TGCGCCAGCAGTCAATCACTGTACGGGGTAGGCAATCAGCCCCAGCATTTT
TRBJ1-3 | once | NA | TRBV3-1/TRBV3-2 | CASSQGGGGNTIYF | TGTGCCAGCAGCCAAGGAGGTGGGGGAAACACCATATATTTT
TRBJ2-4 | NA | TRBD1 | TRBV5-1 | CASSHRDRGDIQYF | TGCGCCAGCAGCCACCGAGACAGGGGAGACATTCAGTACTTC
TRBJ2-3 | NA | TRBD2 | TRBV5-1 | CASSLAASGGAVDTQYF | TGCGCCAGCAGCTTGGCGGCTAGCGGGGGGGCAGTAGATACGCAGTATTTT